Listed here are 14 T cell receptor beta chains from one sample, sequenced in a study of shared clonotypes between healthy human individuals. Assay used: immunoSEQ multiplex PCR; TCRdb lists only in-frame clones, some missing. Of a few million clones detected, about 92% appear once; the ten largest clones hold over 0.12%. Material: naive CD4+ T cells sorted from blood. Subset described: CD45RA+ positively selected. These receptors all come from a man younger than 35 in good health.

This clone was picked up one time. The chain couples TRBV5-4 to TRBJ2-7; TRBD2 aligns across 12 bases. The CDR3 length is 15 residues. Losses at the gene ends were 1 base for V and 6 bases for J; bases not matched to a gene: 5. Germline-derived CDR1 and CDR2 are SGHNT and YYREEE (reference sequence). CDR3 in DNA: TGTGCCAGCAGCTTGAGACTAGCGGGAGAGAGCGAGCAGTACTTC. This gives the protein CASSLRLAGESEQYF.

The rearrangement joins TRBV28 to TRBJ1-2; D call uncertain. Germline CDR1 MDHEN, CDR2 SYDVKM. The CDR3 consists of 12 residues. V lost 3 bases to trimming and J lost 8 bases, with 10 bases between them. The DNA for the CDR3 is TGTGCCAGCAGTTTGTCCTCAGGAGGCTACACCTTC. This encodes CASSLSSGGYTF.

The chain employs TRBV5-1 and TRBJ1-4; the match to TRBD1 covers 8 bases. J gave up 4 bases and V 3 bases, and 5 bases lay outside the gene matches. Germline lookup yields CDR1 SGHRS and CDR2 YFSETQ. The CDR3 covers 15 residues. In DNA, the CDR3 is TGCGCCAGCAGCTCGGGACAGGCATATAATGAAAAACTGTTTTTT. Encoded protein: CASSSGQAYNEKLFF.

As to this clone: Other DNA variants within this sample encode the same CDR3. V usage is TRBV6-5 and J usage is TRBJ2-5; possible D gene TRBD1, 5 bases. From germline, CDR1 is MNHEY and CDR2 SVGAGI. This CDR3 is built from 11 residues. Trimming cost V 7 bases and J 5 bases, with 8 bases left between them. The CDR3 DNA reads TGTGCCAGCACCTCAGGGGAGACCCAGTACTTC. Its protein is CASTSGETQYF.

In its sample, this clone was seen a few times. Distinct nucleotide sequences in the sample also encode this CDR3. V gene TRBV18 combines with J gene TRBJ2-7; D may be TRBD1 or TRBD2 (5 bases each). The CDR3 spans 11 residues. Trimming pared 2 bases from V and 6 bases from J, leaving 5 bases between. Germline loops: CDR1 KGHSH, CDR2 LQKENI. The CDR3 DNA reads TGTGCCAGCTCACCAGGGGGCGAGCAGTACTTC. This encodes CASSPGGEQYF.

Regarding this clone: The same CDR3 can be traced to other DNA sequences in this sample. The CDR3 DNA sequence: TGCGCCAGCAGCTTGGAAGGCGGCTCTGGGGCCAACGTCCTGACTTTC. Protein sequence: CASSLEGGSGANVLTF. The chain combines TRBV5-1 with TRBJ2-6, with D unclear. CDR1 is SGHRS and CDR2 is YFSETQ in the germline V gene. V shed 0 bases and J shed 0 bases, with 7 bases lying between them. There are 16 residues in the CDR3.

This sequence joins TRBV15 and TRBJ1-1, with TRBD1 as a possible D gene (6 bases). In germline, CDR1 is LNHNV, CDR2 YYDKDF (reference sequence). The CDR3 contains 14 residues. V was shortened by 3 bases and J by 4 bases, with 12 bases between the two germline ends. The DNA of the CDR3 is TGTGCCACCAGCAGCGGGGGCCCAAGCACTGAAGCTTTCTTT. Protein product: CATSSGGPSTEAFF.

The genes are TRBV9 and TRBJ2-1; 11 bases are shared with TRBD2. Germline CDR1 is SGDLS and CDR2 is YYNGEE. This CDR3 region has 15 residues. After removal of 7 bases from V and 3 bases from J, the junction contained 6 bases not matched to a gene. In DNA, the CDR3 is TGTGCCAGCGGAACGGGACTAGCGGTCTACAATGAGCAGTTCTTC. It encodes CASGTGLAVYNEQFF.

The chain combines TRBV19 with TRBJ1-5, with TRBD1 as a possible D gene (6 bases). Trimming pared 1 base from V and 2 bases from J, leaving 18 bases between. The length of the CDR3 is 18 residues. CDR1 and CDR2 from the germline V gene are LNHDA and SQIVND (reference sequence). The CDR3, as DNA: TGTGCCAGTAGTATAGTAAGGGGTAGGGGGAAGGGCAATCAGCCCCAGCATTTT. Translating gives CASSIVRGRGKGNQPQHF.

The J gene is TRBJ2-2, the V gene TRBV7-2; D is undetermined. The CDR3 has 15 residues. Germline-derived CDR1 and CDR2 are SGHTA and FQGNSA. V was shortened by 1 base and J by 1 base, with 7 bases between the two germline ends. The CDR3 is CASSLGQVNTGELFF. CDR3 DNA: TGTGCCAGCAGCTTAGGCCAGGTGAACACCGGGGAGCTGTTTTTT.

This clone was seen once. One end of the junction does not line up with germline, which may come from a read error. The chain employs TRBV6-6 and TRBJ1-1; D gene unclear. This CDR3 region has 11 residues. Germline assignment: CDR1 MNHNY and CDR2 SVGAGI (reference sequence). The DNA of the CDR3 is TGTGCCAGCAGCGGGATGAGCTTCTGGATCTTT. Translating gives CASSGMSFWIF.

This clone appeared a few times. This chain links TRBV29-1 with TRBJ1-3; D not resolved. The CDR3 covers 13 residues. Deletions cut 4 bases from V and 0 bases from J, with 7 bases between. Germline V gives CDR1 SQVTM, CDR2 ANQGSEA. This chain's CDR3 is CSVGLNSGNTIYF. CDR3 coding DNA: TGCAGCGTTGGCCTAAACTCTGGAAACACCATATATTTT.

The chain combines TRBV5-4 with TRBJ2-2, with TRBD1 as a possible D gene (6 bases). V dropped 3 bases and J dropped 1 base, with 10 bases sitting between them. Germline values: CDR1 SGHNT, CDR2 YYREEE (reference sequence). The CDR3 has 15 residues. CDR3 sequence: CASSWNRENTGELFF. The CDR3 DNA reads TGTGCCAGCAGCTGGAACAGGGAGAACACCGGGGAGCTGTTTTTT.

The genes are TRBV28 and TRBJ1-4; the D is unclear. Trimming cost V 5 bases and J 7 bases, with 2 bases left between them. There are 10 residues in the CDR3. Per the germline V gene, CDR1 is MDHEN and CDR2 is SYDVKM. CDR3 sequence: CASSREKLFF. For the CDR3, the DNA is TGTGCCAGCAGTCGTGAAAAACTGTTTTTT.